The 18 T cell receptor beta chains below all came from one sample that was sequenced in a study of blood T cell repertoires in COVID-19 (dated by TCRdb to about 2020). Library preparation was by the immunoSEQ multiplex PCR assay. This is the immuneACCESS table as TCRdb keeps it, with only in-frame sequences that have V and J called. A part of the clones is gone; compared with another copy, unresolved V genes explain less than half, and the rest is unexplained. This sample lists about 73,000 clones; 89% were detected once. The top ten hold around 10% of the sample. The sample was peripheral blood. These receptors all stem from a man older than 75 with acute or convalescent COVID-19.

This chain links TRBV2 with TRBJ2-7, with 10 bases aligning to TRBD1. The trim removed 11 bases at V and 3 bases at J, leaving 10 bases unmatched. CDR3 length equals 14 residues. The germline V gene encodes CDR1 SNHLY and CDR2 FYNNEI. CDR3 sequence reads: CAPRWDRGYYEQYF. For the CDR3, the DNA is TGTGCCCCGAGATGGGACAGGGGCTACTACGAGCAGTACTTC.

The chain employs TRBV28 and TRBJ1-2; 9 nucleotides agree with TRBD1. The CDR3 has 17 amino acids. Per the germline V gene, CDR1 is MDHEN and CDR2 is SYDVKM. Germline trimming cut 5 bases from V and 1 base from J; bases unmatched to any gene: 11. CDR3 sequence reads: CASSVPGQGWGNYGYTF. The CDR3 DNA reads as TGTGCCAGCAGTGTCCCGGGACAGGGATGGGGTAACTATGGCTACACCTTC.

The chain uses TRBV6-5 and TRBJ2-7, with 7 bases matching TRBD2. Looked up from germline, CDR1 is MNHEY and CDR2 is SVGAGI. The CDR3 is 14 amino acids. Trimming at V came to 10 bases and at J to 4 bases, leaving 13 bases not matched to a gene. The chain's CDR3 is CATLADELGYEQYF. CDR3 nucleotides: TGTGCCACTCTAGCGGACGAGCTCGGGTACGAGCAGTACTTC.

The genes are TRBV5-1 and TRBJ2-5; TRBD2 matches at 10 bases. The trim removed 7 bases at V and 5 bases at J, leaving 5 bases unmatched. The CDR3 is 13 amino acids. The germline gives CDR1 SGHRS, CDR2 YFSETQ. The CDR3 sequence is CASRTSGEETQYF. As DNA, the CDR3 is TGCGCCAGCCGGACTAGCGGCGAGGAGACCCAGTACTTC.

CDR3 residues: CASSDSRQGFYGYTF. The CDR3 DNA sequence: TGTGCCAGCAGTGACTCGAGGCAGGGGTTCTATGGCTACACCTTC. The V call is TRBV6-4, the J call TRBJ1-2, with D perhaps matching TRBD1 (6 bases). Germline V CDR1 and CDR2: MRHNA, SNTAGT. CDR3 size: 15 residues. V was shortened by 0 bases and J by 4 bases, with 12 bases between the two germline ends.

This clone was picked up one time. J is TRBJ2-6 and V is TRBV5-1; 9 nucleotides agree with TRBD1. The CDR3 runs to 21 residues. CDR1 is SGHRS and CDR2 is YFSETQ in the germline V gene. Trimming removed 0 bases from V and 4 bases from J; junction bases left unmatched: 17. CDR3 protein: CASSLDQDRGHHLPGANVLTF. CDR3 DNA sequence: TGCGCCAGCAGCTTGGACCAGGACAGGGGCCACCATCTACCCGGGGCCAACGTCCTGACTTTC. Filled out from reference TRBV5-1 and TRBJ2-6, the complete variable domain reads KAGVTQTPRYLIKTRGQQVTLSCSPISGHRSVSWYQQTPGQGLQFLFEYFSETQRNKGNFPGRFSGRQFSNSRSEMNVSTLELGDSALYLCASSLDQDRGHHLPGANVLTFGAGSRLTVL.

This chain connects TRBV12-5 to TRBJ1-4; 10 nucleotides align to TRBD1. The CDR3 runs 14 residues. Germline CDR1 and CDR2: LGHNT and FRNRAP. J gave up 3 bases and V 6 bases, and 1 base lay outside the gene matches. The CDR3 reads CASGTGGSNEKLFF. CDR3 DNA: TGTGCTAGTGGGACAGGGGGCTCTAATGAAAAACTGTTTTTT. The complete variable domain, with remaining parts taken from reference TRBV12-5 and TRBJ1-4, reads DARVTQTPRHKVTEMGQEVTMRCQPILGHNTVFWYRQTMMQGLELLAYFRNRAPLDDSGMPKDRFSAEMPDATLATLKIQPSEPRDSAVYFCASGTGGSNEKLFFGSGTQLSVL.

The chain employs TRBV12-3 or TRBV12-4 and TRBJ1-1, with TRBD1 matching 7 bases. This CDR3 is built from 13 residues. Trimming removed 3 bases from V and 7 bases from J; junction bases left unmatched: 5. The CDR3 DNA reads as TGTGCCAGCAGTTTCGACAGGGCTGGTGAAGCTTTCTTT. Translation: CASSFDRAGEAFF.

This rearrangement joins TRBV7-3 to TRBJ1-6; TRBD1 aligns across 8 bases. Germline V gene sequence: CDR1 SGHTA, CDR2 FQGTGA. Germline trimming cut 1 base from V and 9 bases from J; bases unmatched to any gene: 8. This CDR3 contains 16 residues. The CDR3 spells CASSLKGGQGGSPLHF. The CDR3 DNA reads TGTGCCAGCAGCTTAAAGGGTGGACAGGGAGGTTCACCCCTCCACTTT.

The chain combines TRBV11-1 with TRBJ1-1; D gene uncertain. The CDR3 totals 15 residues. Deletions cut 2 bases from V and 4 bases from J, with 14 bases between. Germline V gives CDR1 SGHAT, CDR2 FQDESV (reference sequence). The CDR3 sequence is CASSLRGLGVTEAFF. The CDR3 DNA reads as TGTGCCAGCAGCTTAAGAGGACTTGGGGTCACTGAAGCTTTCTTT.

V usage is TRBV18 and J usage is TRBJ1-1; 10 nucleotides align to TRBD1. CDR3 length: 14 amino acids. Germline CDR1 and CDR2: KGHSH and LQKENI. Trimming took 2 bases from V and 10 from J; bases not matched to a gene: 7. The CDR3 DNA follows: TGTGCCAGCTCACCAATGGGACAGGGGATCGGAGCTTTCTTT. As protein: CASSPMGQGIGAFF.

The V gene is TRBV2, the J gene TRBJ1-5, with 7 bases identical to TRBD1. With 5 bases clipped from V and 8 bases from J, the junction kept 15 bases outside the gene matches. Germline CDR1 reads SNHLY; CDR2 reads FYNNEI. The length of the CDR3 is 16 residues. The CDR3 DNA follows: TGTGCCAGCAGTAGGGGTTGGGCAGGGGGTTACGAGCCCCAGCATTTT. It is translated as CASSRGWAGGYEPQHF.

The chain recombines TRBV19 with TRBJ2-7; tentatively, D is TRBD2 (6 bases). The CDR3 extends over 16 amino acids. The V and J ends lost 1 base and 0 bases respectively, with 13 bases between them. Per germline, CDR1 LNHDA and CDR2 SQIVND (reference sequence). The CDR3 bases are TGTGCCAGTAGTATAGGGGACTCGTGGAGCTCCTACGAGCAGTACTTC. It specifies CASSIGDSWSSYEQYF.

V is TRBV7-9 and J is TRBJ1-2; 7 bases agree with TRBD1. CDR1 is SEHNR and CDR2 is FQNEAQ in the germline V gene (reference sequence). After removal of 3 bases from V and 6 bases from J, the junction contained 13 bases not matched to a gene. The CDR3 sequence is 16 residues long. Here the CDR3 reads CASSLTGRSGLDGYTF. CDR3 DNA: TGTGCCAGCAGCTTGACAGGGAGGTCCGGACTTGATGGCTACACCTTC.

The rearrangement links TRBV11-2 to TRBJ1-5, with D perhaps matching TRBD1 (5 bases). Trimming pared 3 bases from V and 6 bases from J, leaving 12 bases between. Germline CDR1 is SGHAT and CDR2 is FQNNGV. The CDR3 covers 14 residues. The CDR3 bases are TGTGCCAGCAGCTTCGCGGGGGGAGGTCAGCCCCAGCATTTT. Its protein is CASSFAGGGQPQHF.

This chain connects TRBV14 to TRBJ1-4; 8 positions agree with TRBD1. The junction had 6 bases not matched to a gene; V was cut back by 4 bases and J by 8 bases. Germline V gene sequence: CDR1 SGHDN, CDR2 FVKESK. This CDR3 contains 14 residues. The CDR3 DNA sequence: TGTGCCAGCAGCCCGAGACAGGGGAGCGAAAAACTGTTTTTT. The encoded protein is CASSPRQGSEKLFF.

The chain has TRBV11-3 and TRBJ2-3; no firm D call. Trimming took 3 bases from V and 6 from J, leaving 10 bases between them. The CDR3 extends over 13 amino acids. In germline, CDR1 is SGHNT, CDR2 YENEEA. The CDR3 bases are TGTGCCAGCAGCTTTGTACCAGGTGATACGCAGTATTTT. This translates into CASSFVPGDTQYF.

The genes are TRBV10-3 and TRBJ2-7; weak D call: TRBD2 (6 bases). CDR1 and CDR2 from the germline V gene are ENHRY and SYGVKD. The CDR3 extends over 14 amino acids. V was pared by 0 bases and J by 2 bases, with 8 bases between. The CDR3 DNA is TGTGCCATCAGTGAGTCGCCTAGCGCCTACGAGCAGTACTTC. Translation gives CAISESPSAYEQYF.